The rows below give T cell receptor beta chains drawn from one sample of a study of blood T cell repertoires in COVID-19. Sequencing was performed with immunoSEQ multiplex PCR; in TCRdb, only in-frame clones are kept and a portion is missing. The data contain over 200,000 clones, 70% to 85% of them singletons. What was sequenced was PBMCs or T cells enriched from blood (not recorded which). These receptors originate from a man aged 35-49 years who had recovered from COVID-19. CDR3s include the opening cysteine and the closing phenylalanine or tryptophan. The D gene is left open where the match is weak. Clone size is not always given. Where it is, it says once, few, many or a class for expanded clones.

d_call,cdr3_length,clone_size,j_call,v_call,cdr3_nt,cdr3_aa
NA,13,NA,TRBJ1-5,TRBV6-5,TGTGCCAGCAATCCGGGGGGCAATCAGCCCCAGCATTTT,CASNPGGNQPQHF
NA,15,NA,TRBJ2-7,TRBV28,TGTGCCAGCCAACCGGATAGGGGCTATTTGGGCGAGCAGTACTTC,CASQPDRGYLGEQYF
TRBD2,15,NA,TRBJ2-1,TRBV2,TGTGCCAGCAGTGAAACCGGGGGGGCCTTTAATGAGCAGTTCTTC,CASSETGGAFNEQFF
TRBD2,15,once,TRBJ2-3,TRBV28,TGTGCCAGCAGTTTCGGGGCTAGCGGGGGGGATACGCAGTATTTT,CASSFGASGGDTQYF
TRBD1,18,NA,TRBJ1-4,TRBV2,TGTGCCAGCAGTCAAGGACAGGGTTTTAACCCCCATTATGAAAAACTGTTTTTT,CASSQGQGFNPHYEKLFF
NA,12,NA,TRBJ1-4,TRBV28,TGTGCCAGCAGTTCCCCAAATGAAAAACTGTTTTTT,CASSSPNEKLFF
NA,15,NA,TRBJ1-6,TRBV10-1,TGCGCCAGCAGTGCAGGGGCCTCCTATAATTCACCCCTCCACTTT,CASSAGASYNSPLHF
NA,15,NA,TRBJ1-1,TRBV5-1,TGCGCCAGCAGCTTTACAACCAAGCGGGGCACTGAAGCTTTCTTT,CASSFTTKRGTEAFF
TRBD1,13,NA,TRBJ2-7,TRBV18,TGTGCCAGCTCTCCCGACAGGGGGCACGAGCAGTACTTC,CASSPDRGHEQYF
NA,13,NA,TRBJ2-7,TRBV6-1,TGTGCCAGCAGTGAAAGGACTCCCTACGAGCAGTACTTC,CASSERTPYEQYF
NA,13,once,TRBJ1-1,TRBV2,TGTGCCAGCCTTAGAATGGGGAGCACTGAAGCTTTCTTT,CASLRMGSTEAFF
TRBD1,12,few,TRBJ2-1,TRBV11-3,TGTGCCAGCAGCGACAGGGGTGATGAGCAGTTCTTC,CASSDRGDEQFF
TRBD1,17,NA,TRBJ1-5,TRBV4-1,TGCGCCAGCAGCCAAGTAAGGGGGCTTCAGAGCAATCAGCCCCAGCATTTT,CASSQVRGLQSNQPQHF
NA,14,NA,TRBJ2-7,TRBV28,TGTGCCAGCAGTTTACCTGGCGGTTCCTACGAGCAGTACTTC,CASSLPGGSYEQYF
NA,14,NA,TRBJ2-7,TRBV7-8,TGTGCCAGCAGTCTCTTCGGGGTGACCTACGAGCAGTACTTC,CASSLFGVTYEQYF
NA,11,NA,TRBJ2-1,TRBV12-5,TGTGCTAGTCAGTTCTACAATGAGCAGTTCTTC,CASQFYNEQFF
NA,11,NA,TRBJ2-7,TRBV20-1,TGCAGTGCTAGCGCCCCGGAGGAGCAGTACTTC,CSASAPEEQYF
NA,12,NA,TRBJ2-1,TRBV7-9,TGTGCCAGCAGCTTAAGCGCGCGAGAGCAGTTCTTC,CASSLSAREQFF
TRBD1,14,NA,TRBJ1-4,TRBV4-3,TGCGCCAGCAGGCGGACAGGGGGCTATGAAAAACTGTTTTTT,CASRRTGGYEKLFF
TRBD1,14,few,TRBJ1-2,TRBV19,TGTGCCAGTAGTGGGACAGGGGGCGGCTATGGCTACACCTTC,CASSGTGGGYGYTF
NA,12,NA,TRBJ2-3,TRBV19,TGTGCCAGTAGTATAAATGGAGGTACGCAGTATTTT,CASSINGGTQYF
NA,12,few,TRBJ2-7,TRBV10-1,TGCGCCAGCAGTGCGAACGCGGGCGAGCAGTACTTC,CASSANAGEQYF
NA,12,NA,TRBJ1-2,TRBV28,TGTGCCAGCAGTTTGAGCGAGGAAGGGAGCACCTTC,CASSLSEEGSTF
TRBD1,13,once,TRBJ2-3,TRBV10-3,TGTGCCATCGGGGGACAGGGGAGTGTTACGCAGTATTTT,CAIGGQGSVTQYF
TRBD1,14,NA,TRBJ1-1,TRBV28,TGTGCCAGCAGTCCGGGGACAGATATTATAGAAGCTTTCTTT,CASSPGTDIIEAFF
NA,16,once,TRBJ2-3,TRBV21-1,TGTGCCAGCACCGATTACCGGGACTGGAACACAGATACGCAGTATTTT,CASTDYRDWNTDTQYF
NA,15,NA,TRBJ1-6,TRBV3-1/TRBV3-2,TGTGCCAGCAGCCAAGAACGATCAGGTGATTCACCCCTCCACTTT,CASSQERSGDSPLHF
NA,13,once,TRBJ1-1,TRBV7-3,TGTGCCAGCAGCTCCGGGGAACTGATGCCTACTTTCTTT,CASSSGELMPTFF
NA,13,few,TRBJ1-3,TRBV7-6,TGTGCCAGCAGTCTAAGCTCTGGAAACACCATATATTTT,CASSLSSGNTIYF
NA,12,once,TRBJ1-2,TRBV12-3/TRBV12-4,TGTGCCAGCAGTCCTCCCAGGGCGGGCTACACCTTC,CASSPPRAGYTF
NA,12,NA,TRBJ1-2,TRBV28,TGTGCCAGCAGTTTGGGGGGAGCTGGCTACACCTTC,CASSLGGAGYTF
NA,15,NA,TRBJ1-3,TRBV6-5,TGTGCCAGCAGTTACTCTGGTAGCTCTGGAAACACCATATATTTT,CASSYSGSSGNTIYF
TRBD1,14,NA,TRBJ2-1,TRBV11-2,TGTGCCAGCAGCCGGGACAGGGTGATCAATGAGCAGTTCTTC,CASSRDRVINEQFF